Listed here is a single T cell receptor beta chain. Its antigen is undetermined. Between the trimmed V and J ends, which lost 5 bases and 4 bases, there was a span of 14 bases. The V gene's germline CDR1 is SGHAT and CDR2 FQNNGV. This CDR3 has 14 residues. The data originate from a study of shared clonotypes between healthy human individuals. Findings and limits, study-wide: Naive subsets typically showed greater estimated richness than memory subsets.

TCRdb keeps only in-frame clones here, not all; method: immunoSEQ multiplex PCR. The sample lists roughly 1.4 million clones; approximately 98.5% were seen once. Input material: naive CD4+ T cells sorted from blood. Documented subset: CD45RA+ positively selected. The chain has TRBV11-2 and TRBJ1-2, with a weak D call TRBD1 (5 bases). The origin of this receptor is a man younger than 45 in good health. This CDR3 is CASSARGGFYGYTF. In nucleotides, the CDR3 is TGTGCCAGCAGCGCACGGGGGGGATTCTATGGCTACACCTTC.